This T cell receptor beta chain was profiled in a study of glioma-infiltrating T cells. Ten or more counts support this clonotype. Its antigen is not identified. A read error may account for a junction end that differs from germline. Per germline, CDR1 ENHRY and CDR2 SYGVKD. The CDR3 covers 11 residues. Whole-study findings and limits: Above-expected tissue-blood divergence occurred in all gliomas, most in low-grade ones.

Amplification of TCR alpha and beta CDR3 regions from RNA used iRepertoire nested multiplex PCR. For one-step reverse transcription and amplification, 100-400 ng of tissue mRNA or PBMC total RNA was used. TCRdb re-analysed the multiplex PCR reads in MiXCR, keeping a single row per CDR3 protein. The sample carries some 93,000 distinct CDR3 sequences, approximately 39% recorded once. The rearrangement links TRBV10-3 to TRBJ2-1; the D is unclear. The source is a human donor with low-grade glioma or glioblastoma, undergoing nonglioma brain surgery, or in good health (not recorded which). The sequenced sample consisted of glioma tissue, nonneoplastic brain tissue, or PBMCs (not recorded which). CDR3 bases: TGTGCCACCAGTGAAAACAGCCGGGTGTTCTTC. Translated, it gives CATSENSRVFF.